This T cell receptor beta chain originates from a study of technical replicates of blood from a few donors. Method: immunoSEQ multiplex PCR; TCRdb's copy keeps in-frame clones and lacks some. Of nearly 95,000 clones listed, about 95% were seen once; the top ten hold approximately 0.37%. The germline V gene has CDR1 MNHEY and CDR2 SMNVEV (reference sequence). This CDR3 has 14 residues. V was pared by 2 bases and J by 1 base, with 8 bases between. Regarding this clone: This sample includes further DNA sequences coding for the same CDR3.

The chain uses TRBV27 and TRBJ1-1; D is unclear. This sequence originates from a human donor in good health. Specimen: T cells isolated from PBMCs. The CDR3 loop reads CASSLGSGNTEAFF. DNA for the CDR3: TGTGCCAGCAGTTTAGGATCAGGGAACACTGAAGCTTTCTTT.